This entry concerns a single TCR beta chain. Its antigen remains unidentified. The data were obtained in a study of T cell responses to AZD1222 COVID-19 vaccine. Study-wide points: The repertoires were collected only after the peak T cell response. A reported finding is that nearly half of spike-specific TCRs target unmutated variant regions. Only five to seven AZD1222 recipients tested seropositive at baseline.

TCRdb's copy holds only in-frame clones and misses some; the assay was immunoSEQ multiplex PCR. The sample has roughly 130,000 clones; roughly 88% are singletons. The sequences come from peripheral blood, collected on day 0 of AZD1222 vaccination. The sequence was obtained from an adult in good health.

CDR3: CAWSAGFPGNTIYF. Written as DNA, the CDR3 is TGTGCCTGGAGCGCAGGGTTTCCTGGAAACACCATATATTTT. The chain employs TRBV30 and TRBJ1-3, with D possibly matching TRBD1 (5 bases). This CDR3 is 14 amino acids long. Trimming stripped 3 bases from V and 2 bases from J, with 11 bases between. Germline V gene lookup returns CDR1 GTSNPN and CDR2 SVGIG (reference sequence).